These T cell receptor beta chains were read from a single sample in a study of cytomegalovirus exposure and HLA in healthy donors. Here immunoSEQ multiplex PCR was the method, and the copy in TCRdb shows in-frame clones only, minus some. The sample includes 90,000 to 110,000 clones, around 73% seen only once; the top ten take about 8.4%. Sequenced sample: PBMCs. These receptors were taken from a man in his forties in good health and CMV-seronegative. The CDR3 runs from the conserved cysteine through the conserved F or W. The order of the fields is D gene, V gene, J gene, clone size, CDR3 DNA, CDR3 protein. D genes are given only for firm matches. Clone size is given for some rows only: seen once, a few or many times, or a class if the clone is expanded.

d_call: TRBD1
v_call: TRBV7-2
j_call: TRBJ2-1
clone_size: few
cdr3_nt: TGTGCCAGCAGCCCTTACAGGGGATCCTACAATGAGCAGTTCTTC
cdr3_aa: CASSPYRGSYNEQFF

d_call: TRBD2
v_call: TRBV4-3
j_call: TRBJ2-7
clone_size: NA
cdr3_nt: TGCGCCAGCAGCCAACTAGCGGGGGGCCGTGGCGAGCAGTACTTC
cdr3_aa: CASSQLAGGRGEQYF

d_call: TRBD2
v_call: TRBV13
j_call: TRBJ2-1
clone_size: NA
cdr3_nt: TGTGCCAGCAGCTTTCGTAGCGGGGCCTCGTGGAATGAGCAGTTCTTC
cdr3_aa: CASSFRSGASWNEQFF

d_call: TRBD1
v_call: TRBV6-5
j_call: TRBJ1-1
clone_size: NA
cdr3_nt: TGTGCCAGCAGTTACAGGGACAGGGGATTGGGCACTGAAGCTTTCTTT
cdr3_aa: CASSYRDRGLGTEAFF

d_call: NA
v_call: TRBV15
j_call: TRBJ2-1
clone_size: NA
cdr3_nt: TGTGCCACCAGCAGCAGGGTGGCGTATGAGCAGTTCTTC
cdr3_aa: CATSSRVAYEQFF

d_call: NA
v_call: TRBV9
j_call: TRBJ2-2
clone_size: NA
cdr3_nt: TGTGCCAGCAGCGTGAGCACCGGGGAGCTGTTTTTT
cdr3_aa: CASSVSTGELFF

d_call: NA
v_call: TRBV5-1
j_call: TRBJ1-1
clone_size: NA
cdr3_nt: TGCGCCAGCAGCAAGGACAAACCCACTGAAGCTTTCTTT
cdr3_aa: CASSKDKPTEAFF

d_call: NA
v_call: TRBV7-6
j_call: TRBJ2-1
clone_size: NA
cdr3_nt: TGTGCCAGCAGCTTATTATCCAGGCAGGGGTACAATGAGCAGTTCTTC
cdr3_aa: CASSLLSRQGYNEQFF

d_call: TRBD2
v_call: TRBV5-8
j_call: TRBJ2-3
clone_size: NA
cdr3_nt: TGTGCCAGCAGCTTGGCGGCTAGCGGGGGAGTTGGAGATACGCAGTATTTT
cdr3_aa: CASSLAASGGVGDTQYF

d_call: NA
v_call: TRBV2
j_call: TRBJ1-1
clone_size: once
cdr3_nt: TGTGCCAGCAGTGAAACCGCGGCCCATCAAGCTTTCTTT
cdr3_aa: CASSETAAHQAFF

d_call: NA
v_call: TRBV19
j_call: TRBJ1-5
clone_size: NA
cdr3_nt: TGTGCCAGTAGTATTAGAGACGGGAATCAGCCCCAGCATTTT
cdr3_aa: CASSIRDGNQPQHF

d_call: NA
v_call: TRBV6-1
j_call: TRBJ2-2
clone_size: NA
cdr3_nt: TGTGCTAGCACCGGCAGGGGCACCGGGGAGCTGTTTTTT
cdr3_aa: CASTGRGTGELFF

d_call: TRBD1
v_call: TRBV5-5
j_call: TRBJ1-1
clone_size: NA
cdr3_nt: TGTGCCAGCAGCTTTACAGGGGACACTGAAGCTTTCTTT
cdr3_aa: CASSFTGDTEAFF

d_call: NA
v_call: TRBV4-3
j_call: TRBJ1-1
clone_size: NA
cdr3_nt: TGCGCCAGCAGCCAAGCACCTATCACTGAAGCCTTCTTT
cdr3_aa: CASSQAPITEAFF

d_call: NA
v_call: TRBV6-4
j_call: TRBJ1-5
clone_size: NA
cdr3_nt: TGTGCCAGCGGAGGAACAGGGCGTATGGTCGGACCCCAGCATTTT
cdr3_aa: CASGGTGRMVGPQHF

d_call: TRBD1
v_call: TRBV30
j_call: TRBJ1-3
clone_size: NA
cdr3_nt: TGTGCCTGGAGTGTACGGGCGGGACAGGGGCGAGACACCATATATTTT
cdr3_aa: CAWSVRAGQGRDTIYF

d_call: NA
v_call: TRBV7-3
j_call: TRBJ2-5
clone_size: NA
cdr3_nt: TGTGCCAGCAGCTTGGGGGGGGCGCATGAGACCCAGTACTTC
cdr3_aa: CASSLGGAHETQYF

d_call: NA
v_call: TRBV6-4
j_call: TRBJ2-1
clone_size: few
cdr3_nt: TGTGCCAGCAGTGACACCCTAGCCAGCTCCTACAATGAGCAGTTCTTC
cdr3_aa: CASSDTLASSYNEQFF

d_call: TRBD1
v_call: TRBV5-1
j_call: TRBJ2-7
clone_size: few
cdr3_nt: TGCGCCAGCAGCCCGGACAGGGGCGTTGACGAGCAGTACTTC
cdr3_aa: CASSPDRGVDEQYF

d_call: TRBD1
v_call: TRBV5-1
j_call: TRBJ2-7
clone_size: NA
cdr3_nt: TGCGCCAGCAGCTTGAGTGGGACAGGGAGAGCCTACGAGCAGTACTTC
cdr3_aa: CASSLSGTGRAYEQYF

d_call: NA
v_call: TRBV7-7
j_call: TRBJ2-3
clone_size: NA
cdr3_nt: TGTGCTAGCAGCCCCCAAGAGAGAAATACGCAGTATTTT
cdr3_aa: CASSPQERNTQYF

d_call: TRBD2
v_call: TRBV7-3
j_call: TRBJ2-2
clone_size: NA
cdr3_nt: TGTGCCAGCAGCTTAGGCATTAGCGGGGCGTTAACCGGGGAGCTGTTTTTT
cdr3_aa: CASSLGISGALTGELFF

d_call: NA
v_call: TRBV30
j_call: TRBJ1-1
clone_size: NA
cdr3_nt: TGTGCTTTTGGGACAACGACCATGAACACTGAAGCTTTCTTT
cdr3_aa: CAFGTTTMNTEAFF

d_call: NA
v_call: TRBV11-2
j_call: TRBJ1-2
clone_size: NA
cdr3_nt: TGTGCCAGCAGCTTAGCCCGGGAGGGACCGATCTATGGCTACACCTTC
cdr3_aa: CASSLAREGPIYGYTF

d_call: NA
v_call: TRBV4-3
j_call: TRBJ1-2
clone_size: NA
cdr3_nt: TGCGCCAGCAGCCCAAACAGGGCTACTAACTATGGCTACACCTTC
cdr3_aa: CASSPNRATNYGYTF

d_call: TRBD1
v_call: TRBV29-1
j_call: TRBJ1-2
clone_size: NA
cdr3_nt: TGCAGCGTTGAAGCCCCTGACAGGGCCTTAAACTATGGCTACACCTTC
cdr3_aa: CSVEAPDRALNYGYTF

d_call: TRBD2
v_call: TRBV19
j_call: TRBJ2-1
clone_size: NA
cdr3_nt: TGTGCCAGTACCATAGCGGGGGCTTTCCCAAAACCCTACAATGAGCAGTTCTTC
cdr3_aa: CASTIAGAFPKPYNEQFF

d_call: TRBD1
v_call: TRBV6-1
j_call: TRBJ1-5
clone_size: NA
cdr3_nt: TGTGCCAGCCTACCAGGGACAGGGAATCAGCCCCAGCATTTT
cdr3_aa: CASLPGTGNQPQHF

d_call: NA
v_call: TRBV5-6
j_call: TRBJ1-3
clone_size: NA
cdr3_nt: TGTGCCAGCAGCTTGTTTTCGGCAGGTCCTGGAAACACCATATATTTT
cdr3_aa: CASSLFSAGPGNTIYF

d_call: TRBD2
v_call: TRBV5-1
j_call: TRBJ2-4
clone_size: few
cdr3_nt: TGCGCCAGCAGCCTTGGCGGGGGGTTAGCCAAAAACATTCAGTACTTC
cdr3_aa: CASSLGGGLAKNIQYF

d_call: NA
v_call: TRBV18
j_call: TRBJ1-2
clone_size: once
cdr3_nt: TGTGCCAGCTCACCAGGAGGGGAGGGCTATGGCTACACCTTC
cdr3_aa: CASSPGGEGYGYTF

d_call: NA
v_call: TRBV7-2
j_call: TRBJ2-1
clone_size: NA
cdr3_nt: TGTGCCAGCAGCTTACCGACTGTGAATGAGCAGTTCTTC
cdr3_aa: CASSLPTVNEQFF

d_call: TRBD1
v_call: TRBV19
j_call: TRBJ1-2
clone_size: few
cdr3_nt: TGTGCCAGTAGTCGCGGACAGGGAGGCTATGGCTACACCTTC
cdr3_aa: CASSRGQGGYGYTF

d_call: NA
v_call: TRBV13
j_call: TRBJ1-1
clone_size: NA
cdr3_nt: TGTGCCAGCACCCCGGACAGGAACACTGAAGCTTTCTTT
cdr3_aa: CASTPDRNTEAFF

d_call: NA
v_call: TRBV19
j_call: TRBJ1-1
clone_size: NA
cdr3_nt: TGTGCCAGTAGTATCCCACAGTTAAACACTGAAGCTTTCTTT
cdr3_aa: CASSIPQLNTEAFF

d_call: NA
v_call: TRBV2
j_call: TRBJ2-5
clone_size: NA
cdr3_nt: TGTGCCAGCACCCGGGGGACCCAGTACTTC
cdr3_aa: CASTRGTQYF

d_call: NA
v_call: TRBV25-1
j_call: TRBJ1-1
clone_size: NA
cdr3_nt: TGTGCCAGCAGTGAATCCAGGGTAGGGACTGAAGCTTTCTTT
cdr3_aa: CASSESRVGTEAFF

d_call: TRBD1
v_call: TRBV9
j_call: TRBJ1-6
clone_size: NA
cdr3_nt: TGTGCCAGCAGTCGGGACAGACATTCACCCCTCCACTTT
cdr3_aa: CASSRDRHSPLHF

d_call: NA
v_call: TRBV11-2
j_call: TRBJ2-7
clone_size: NA
cdr3_nt: TGTGCCAGCAGCTTAGTGTTCCCTCGGAGGGGCTACGAGCAGTACTTC
cdr3_aa: CASSLVFPRRGYEQYF

d_call: NA
v_call: TRBV7-2
j_call: TRBJ2-7
clone_size: NA
cdr3_nt: TGTGCCAGCAGCTACACACCAACCTACGAGCAGTACTTC
cdr3_aa: CASSYTPTYEQYF

d_call: TRBD1
v_call: TRBV6-1
j_call: TRBJ2-7
clone_size: NA
cdr3_nt: TGTGCCAGCAGTGAAAGGACAGGGGCCTCCGAGCAGTACTTC
cdr3_aa: CASSERTGASEQYF

d_call: TRBD2
v_call: TRBV2
j_call: TRBJ2-7
clone_size: few
cdr3_nt: TGTGCCAGCAGTGCAGGGACTAGCGGGGGGGCTCTGGACTACGAGCAGTACTTC
cdr3_aa: CASSAGTSGGALDYEQYF